Listed below are T cell receptor beta chains from one sample, sequenced in a study of control samples from healthy donors and cancer patients. Method: immunoSEQ multiplex PCR; TCRdb's copy keeps in-frame clones and lacks some. The sample includes approximately 100,000 clones, 70% to 90% of them seen just once. Source material: blood. All receptors derive from a woman in her thirties or forties in good health. Both conserved end residues are part of each CDR3. The order of the fields is clone size, D gene, V gene, J gene, CDR3 DNA, CDR3 protein. A D gene is named only where the DNA matches it firmly. The size entry is marked missing in some rows and otherwise reads once, few, many or a size class.

clone size: -; D gene: -; V gene: TRBV9; J gene: TRBJ1-4; CDR3 DNA: TGTGCCAGCAGCGTATCTCCATCCGGCGATGAAAAACTGTTTTTT; CDR3 protein: CASSVSPSGDEKLFF
clone size: -; D gene: -; V gene: TRBV11-3; J gene: TRBJ1-2; CDR3 DNA: TGTGCCAGCAGCTTGAAGACAGCCTATGGCTACACCTTC; CDR3 protein: CASSLKTAYGYTF
clone size: once; D gene: -; V gene: TRBV6-2/TRBV6-3; J gene: TRBJ1-1; CDR3 DNA: TGTGCCAGCAGTTACGCCACGACAGGCCGTAGGACTGAAGCTTTCTTT; CDR3 protein: CASSYATTGRRTEAFF
clone size: -; D gene: TRBD2; V gene: TRBV7-3; J gene: TRBJ2-3; CDR3 DNA: TGTGCCAGCAGCGCCTCGGGACTAGCGGGCACAGATACGCAGTATTTT; CDR3 protein: CASSASGLAGTDTQYF
clone size: -; D gene: TRBD2; V gene: TRBV4-1; J gene: TRBJ2-3; CDR3 DNA: TGCGCCAGCAGCCAAGTCCTCCTAGCGGGGGGCCACACAGATACGCAGTATTTT; CDR3 protein: CASSQVLLAGGHTDTQYF
clone size: -; D gene: TRBD1; V gene: TRBV4-2; J gene: TRBJ1-3; CDR3 DNA: TGTGCCAGCAGCCAAGAATCCCCCGGGACAGGGGGCGAGTACGGAAACACCATATATTTT; CDR3 protein: CASSQESPGTGGEYGNTIYF
clone size: -; D gene: -; V gene: TRBV11-3; J gene: TRBJ1-1; CDR3 DNA: TGTGCCAGCAGCTTAGAATCCTCAGGCACTGAAGCTTTCTTT; CDR3 protein: CASSLESSGTEAFF
clone size: -; D gene: -; V gene: TRBV6-5; J gene: TRBJ1-1; CDR3 DNA: TGTGCCAGCAGCAAAGTTCGAGCGAACACTGAAGCTTTCTTT; CDR3 protein: CASSKVRANTEAFF
clone size: -; D gene: -; V gene: TRBV7-2; J gene: TRBJ1-1; CDR3 DNA: TGTGCCAGCAGCTTAGGCCTACAGTACACTGAAGCTTTCTTT; CDR3 protein: CASSLGLQYTEAFF
clone size: -; D gene: -; V gene: TRBV19; J gene: TRBJ1-1; CDR3 DNA: TGTGCCAGTAGTATCCCTTACTGGACGGGCTTCACTGAAGCTTTCTTT; CDR3 protein: CASSIPYWTGFTEAFF
clone size: few; D gene: -; V gene: TRBV4-3; J gene: TRBJ1-5; CDR3 DNA: TGCGCCAGCAGCCAGGTAGGGGGTCAGCCCCAGCATTTT; CDR3 protein: CASSQVGGQPQHF
clone size: -; D gene: TRBD2; V gene: TRBV5-6; J gene: TRBJ2-3; CDR3 DNA: TGTGCCAGCAGCTTGAGGCTAGCGGGGGACAGAGATACGCAGTATTTT; CDR3 protein: CASSLRLAGDRDTQYF
clone size: -; D gene: -; V gene: TRBV6-4; J gene: TRBJ1-2; CDR3 DNA: TGTGCCAGCAGTGAGCAGCACTCAGGGGCGCGTGGCTACACCTTC; CDR3 protein: CASSEQHSGARGYTF
clone size: -; D gene: TRBD1; V gene: TRBV5-6; J gene: TRBJ1-2; CDR3 DNA: TGTGCCAGCAGCCCGACAGGGGGTGAGATCTATGGCTACACCTTC; CDR3 protein: CASSPTGGEIYGYTF
clone size: -; D gene: -; V gene: TRBV30; J gene: TRBJ2-7; CDR3 DNA: TGTGCCTGGAGAGGTAGGCAGTGGACCTACGAGCAGTACTTC; CDR3 protein: CAWRGRQWTYEQYF
clone size: -; D gene: -; V gene: TRBV30; J gene: TRBJ1-1; CDR3 DNA: TGTGCCTGGAATCATCTTACGGGGAGGGCTTTCTTT; CDR3 protein: CAWNHLTGRAFF
clone size: -; D gene: -; V gene: TRBV25-1; J gene: TRBJ2-7; CDR3 DNA: TGTGCCAGCAGTTGGGGGAGTGCGAGGGAGCAGTACTTC; CDR3 protein: CASSWGSAREQYF
clone size: -; D gene: TRBD1; V gene: TRBV13; J gene: TRBJ1-2; CDR3 DNA: TGTGCCAGCAGCTTAGAGGGACAGGGGCCAACGCATGGCTACACCTTC; CDR3 protein: CASSLEGQGPTHGYTF
clone size: -; D gene: -; V gene: TRBV7-2; J gene: TRBJ2-7; CDR3 DNA: TGTGCCAGCAGCCAAACAGGGCCCCAAAGCTCCTACGAGCAGTACTTC; CDR3 protein: CASSQTGPQSSYEQYF
clone size: -; D gene: TRBD1; V gene: TRBV24-1; J gene: TRBJ1-2; CDR3 DNA: TGTGCCACCGTAGACAGGGCCTGCCTTAACTATGGCTACACCTTC; CDR3 protein: CATVDRACLNYGYTF
clone size: -; D gene: -; V gene: TRBV3-1/TRBV3-2; J gene: TRBJ1-1; CDR3 DNA: TGTGCCAGCAGCTTTCAGAGAGCTACTGAAGCTTTCTTT; CDR3 protein: CASSFQRATEAFF
clone size: -; D gene: -; V gene: TRBV14; J gene: TRBJ1-3; CDR3 DNA: TGTGCCAGCAGCCCCGCCGGGGGAAACACCATATATTTT; CDR3 protein: CASSPAGGNTIYF
clone size: -; D gene: -; V gene: TRBV7-3; J gene: TRBJ1-6; CDR3 DNA: TGTGCCAGCAGCCTATCCGACAGCGCTAATTCACCCCTCCACTTT; CDR3 protein: CASSLSDSANSPLHF
clone size: -; D gene: TRBD2; V gene: TRBV11-3; J gene: TRBJ2-2; CDR3 DNA: TGTGCCAGCAGCTTAAGTGTGCTAGCGGGGTACACCGGGGAGCTGTTTTTT; CDR3 protein: CASSLSVLAGYTGELFF
clone size: few; D gene: TRBD1; V gene: TRBV7-2; J gene: TRBJ2-1; CDR3 DNA: TGTGCCAGCAGCTTAGCGCTGGGCCACAGGGGAAACAATGAGCAGTTCTTC; CDR3 protein: CASSLALGHRGNNEQFF
clone size: few; D gene: TRBD1; V gene: TRBV19; J gene: TRBJ1-5; CDR3 DNA: TGTGCCAGTAGGGGGACAGGGGGTAGTAATCAGCCCCAGCATTTT; CDR3 protein: CASRGTGGSNQPQHF
clone size: -; D gene: -; V gene: TRBV16; J gene: TRBJ1-2; CDR3 DNA: TGTGCCAGCAGCCAATCGACAGCCGGAGGCTACACCTTC; CDR3 protein: CASSQSTAGGYTF
clone size: -; D gene: TRBD1; V gene: TRBV7-2; J gene: TRBJ1-3; CDR3 DNA: TGTGCCAGCAGCTCACCCGTCCAGGGGGCCCCTAAGGACACCATATATTTT; CDR3 protein: CASSSPVQGAPKDTIYF
clone size: -; D gene: TRBD1; V gene: TRBV5-6; J gene: TRBJ2-5; CDR3 DNA: TGTGCCAGCAGCTTGACGGACAGGGTACTATACTTC; CDR3 protein: CASSLTDRVLYF